This TCR beta chain stems from a study of T cell responses to AZD1222 COVID-19 vaccine. Analysis merged second doses at about 4 or about 12 weeks. Study-level results: Once two AZD1222 doses were given, Spike-specific TCR breadth and depth went up. Among spike-specific TCRs, nearly half reportedly target unmutated variant regions. Among vaccine-associated CD4 TCRs, coverage spanned spike, with dominance at 160-218 and 743-854.

Assay: immunoSEQ multiplex PCR; the TCRdb copy retains only in-frame clones and omits some. The table shows tens of thousands of clones, with less than 85% occurring only once. About this clone itself: Antigen unknown.

Germline loops: CDR1 LGHDT, CDR2 YNNKEL (reference sequence). The CDR3 runs to 15 residues. The V gene end was trimmed by 4 bases and the J gene end by 7 bases; junction bases not matched to a gene: 11. The chain combines TRBV3-1 (or the pseudogene TRBV3-2) with TRBJ2-7, with 9 nucleotides matching TRBD2. The TCR sequence derives from an adult who received the AZD1222 COVID-19 vaccine. The sequenced sample was peripheral blood, obtained 28 days after the second AZD1222 dose. The CDR3 DNA is TGTGCCAGCAGCCTCGGAGTAGCGGGAGACAGAGAGCAGTACTTC. Translated: CASSLGVAGDREQYF.